The clone carrying this T cell receptor delta chain is classed as large. Germline and junction disagree at one end, which may indicate a read error. Other DNA variants within this sample encode the same CDR3. TCRdb called clones from the reads again using CATT. The sample lists about 1,800 delta-chain clones; approximately 3% were seen once. The record originates from a study of gamma-delta chains in newborns, infants, children. Overall study: Polyclonal expansion of innate γδ T cells after birth follows microbial exposure.

CDR1 is GEAIGNYY, CDR2 EKD, per germline. The CDR3 totals 19 residues. This TCR was sampled from a child in good health. Sample: blood. The V gene is TRDV2, the J gene TRDJ1, with 11 bases lining up with TRDD3. The CDR3 DNA sequence: TGTGCCTGTGACACCTTAATGGGGGATACGCGATTTGCCACCGATAGACTCATCTTC. Protein product: CACDTLMGDTRFATDRLIF.